The rows below give T cell receptor beta chains drawn from one sample of a study of TIL therapy for anti-PD-1-resistant metastatic lung cancer. Method: immunoSEQ multiplex PCR; TCRdb's copy keeps in-frame clones and lacks some. This repertoire shows about 36,000 clones, roughly 80% found once; its top ten account for approximately 6%. The sequenced sample was blood, obtained at baseline. The receptors were gathered from a person between 25 and 80 years old with non-small cell lung cancer. CDR3s include the opening cysteine and the closing phenylalanine or tryptophan. A D gene is named only where the DNA matches it firmly. Where a row states a size, it is once, few, many or the class of an expanded clone; other rows omit it.

V gene	D gene	clone size	J gene	CDR3 DNA	CDR3 protein
TRBV6-1	TRBD1	once	TRBJ2-3	TGTGCCAGCAGGATACAGGGGGGCACAGATACGCAGTATTTT	CASRIQGGTDTQYF
TRBV14	.	.	TRBJ2-2	TGTGCCAGCAGCCAACTCTGGGCAGGCCCCGGGGAGCTGTTTTTT	CASSQLWAGPGELFF
TRBV2	TRBD2	.	TRBJ2-5	TGTGCCAGCACCCAAATCGGGTCGGGGGGGATAGAAGAGACCCAGTACTTC	CASTQIGSGGIEETQYF
TRBV7-3	.	.	TRBJ1-5	TGTGCCAGCAGCTTGGGGTGGGGCCAGCCCCAGCATTTT	CASSLGWGQPQHF
TRBV11-2	.	.	TRBJ1-5	TGTGCCAGCAGCCCCGGAGACCGGGACACATATAGCAATCAGCCCCAGCATTTT	CASSPGDRDTYSNQPQHF
TRBV7-6	.	.	TRBJ1-6	TGTGCCAGCAGCTTAGGTGGTACAGGGACGACCTCACCCCTCCACTTT	CASSLGGTGTTSPLHF
TRBV9	TRBD2	.	TRBJ2-7	TGTGCCAGCAGCGTAGTGGCTAGCGGGAGCTCCTACGAGCAGTACTTC	CASSVVASGSSYEQYF
TRBV9	.	.	TRBJ1-1	TGTGCCAGCAGCGTAAGGGACACAAACACTGAAGCTTTCTTT	CASSVRDTNTEAFF
TRBV19	TRBD2	.	TRBJ2-1	TGTGCCAGTAGTATAGTTGGCGGGAGCTCCTACAATGAGCAGTTCTTC	CASSIVGGSSYNEQFF
TRBV9	.	few	TRBJ1-1	TGTGCCAGCAGCCGTGCGGTTCACGGTCGGGACACTGAAGCTTTCTTT	CASSRAVHGRDTEAFF
TRBV5-6	TRBD1	.	TRBJ2-3	TGTGCCAGCAGCTCCACGGACAGGGAAACAGATACGCAGTATTTT	CASSSTDRETDTQYF
TRBV12-1	.	.	TRBJ1-2	TGTGCCAGCAGCGCTCCAATTACACCCGGTAGGACAGGGGGTTCCTATGGCTACACCTTC	CASSAPITPGRTGGSYGYTF
TRBV27	.	.	TRBJ2-2	TGTGCCAGCAGACCAGATTGGGGTACCGGGGAGCTGTTTTTT	CASRPDWGTGELFF
TRBV6-1	.	few	TRBJ1-3	TGTGCCAGCAGTGGTTCTGGAGAGCGCTCTGGAAACACCATATATTTT	CASSGSGERSGNTIYF
TRBV4-3	.	.	TRBJ2-7	TGCGCCAGCAGCCAAGATTTGGCCAGGGTCTACGAGCAGTACTTC	CASSQDLARVYEQYF
TRBV7-2	.	.	TRBJ1-6	TGTGCCAGCAGCTCCGTCTGGGGAGGGGAGGATTCACCCCTCCACTTT	CASSSVWGGEDSPLHF
TRBV27	.	.	TRBJ1-1	TGTGCCAGCAGTCTAAGCGGCAATAGATATAACACTGAAGCTTTCTTT	CASSLSGNRYNTEAFF
TRBV29-1	TRBD2	once	TRBJ2-2	TGCAGCGTTGTTCTTGGCTCTAGCGGGGGGGGCACCGGGGAGCTGTTTTTT	CSVVLGSSGGGTGELFF
TRBV12-2	.	.	TRBJ2-5	TGTGCAAGTCGACCAGGGGTTCCAGAGACCCAGTACTTC	CASRPGVPETQYF
TRBV11-2	.	.	TRBJ1-1	TGTGCCAGCAGCTTAGATCGGTGGGGTTTTACAGCTTTCTTT	CASSLDRWGFTAFF